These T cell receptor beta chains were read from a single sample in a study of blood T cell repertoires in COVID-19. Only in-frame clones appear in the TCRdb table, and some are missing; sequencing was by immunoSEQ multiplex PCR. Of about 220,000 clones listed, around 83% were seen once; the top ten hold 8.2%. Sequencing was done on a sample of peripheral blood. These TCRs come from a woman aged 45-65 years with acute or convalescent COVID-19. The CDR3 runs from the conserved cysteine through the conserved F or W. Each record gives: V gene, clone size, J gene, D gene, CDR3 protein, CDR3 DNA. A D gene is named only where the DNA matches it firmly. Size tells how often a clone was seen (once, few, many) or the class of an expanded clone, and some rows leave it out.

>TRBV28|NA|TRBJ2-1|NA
CASRSGASYNEQFF
TGTGCCAGCAGGTCGGGAGCCTCCTACAATGAGCAGTTCTTC
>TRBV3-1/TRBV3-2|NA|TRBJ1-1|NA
CASSHSGNTEAFF
TGTGCCAGCAGCCACAGTGGGAACACTGAAGCTTTCTTT
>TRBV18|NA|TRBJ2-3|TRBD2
CASSPSGGSTDTQYF
TGTGCCAGCTCACCATCGGGGGGGAGCACAGATACGCAGTATTTT
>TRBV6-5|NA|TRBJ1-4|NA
CAWAEGDEKLFF
TGTGCCTGGGCGGAAGGGGATGAAAAACTGTTTTTT
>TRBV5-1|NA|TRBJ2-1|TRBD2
CASSLGLAGRSYNEQFF
TGCGCCAGCAGCTTGGGACTAGCGGGAAGGTCCTACAATGAGCAGTTCTTC
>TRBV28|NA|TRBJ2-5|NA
CASSPSRDLETQYF
TGTGCCAGCAGTCCCTCCCGGGATCTAGAGACCCAGTACTTC
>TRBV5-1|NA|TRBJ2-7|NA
CASSSWSGEVSAGEQYF
TGCGCCAGCAGCTCCTGGTCGGGGGAGGTATCCGCGGGCGAGCAGTACTTC
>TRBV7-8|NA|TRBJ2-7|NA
CASSSIREIWAYEQYF
TGTGCCAGCAGCTCTATCAGGGAAATCTGGGCTTACGAGCAGTACTTC
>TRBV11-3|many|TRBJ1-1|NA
CASSLRGWTEAFF
TGTGCCAGCAGCTTGAGGGGGTGGACTGAAGCTTTCTTT
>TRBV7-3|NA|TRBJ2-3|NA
CASSYLSGTDTQYF
TGTGCCAGCAGCTATCTTTCTGGCACAGATACGCAGTATTTT
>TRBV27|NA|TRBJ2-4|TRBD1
CASSLSGRRGQGKLNIQYF
TGTGCCAGCAGTTTATCAGGGCGGAGAGGACAGGGTAAATTAAACATTCAGTACTTC